The rows below give T cell receptor beta chains drawn from one sample of a study of cytomegalovirus exposure and HLA in healthy donors. Data came from immunoSEQ multiplex PCR; TCRdb stores just in-frame clones and leaves some out. The sample carries roughly 150,000 clones, about two thirds recorded once. Material: PBMCs. The source is a man between 60 and 75 years old in good health and CMV-seronegative. CDR3s include the opening cysteine and the closing phenylalanine or tryptophan. A D gene is named only where the DNA matches it firmly. The size of a clone is reported for some rows only, either as once, few or many, or as a class for expanded clones.

>TRBV5-1|.|.|TRBJ2-2
CASSLSGAISTGELFF
TGCGCCAGCAGCTTGTCAGGGGCGATTTCCACCGGGGAGCTGTTTTTT
>TRBV28|TRBD1|.|TRBJ2-7
CASRTGVAYEQYF
TGTGCCAGCAGAACAGGGGTCGCCTACGAGCAGTACTTC
>TRBV4-1|TRBD2|.|TRBJ2-3
CASSSVGTRGTDTQYF
TGCGCCAGCTCATCCGTCGGGACTAGAGGCACAGATACGCAGTATTTT
>TRBV27|.|few|TRBJ1-4
CASSLSAAGKKLFF
TGTGCCAGCAGTTTATCAGCAGCGGGGAAAAAACTGTTTTTT
>TRBV28|TRBD1|.|TRBJ1-4
CASSSPGQLNEKLFF
TGTGCCAGCAGTTCTCCGGGACAGCTTAATGAAAAACTGTTTTTT
>TRBV9|.|.|TRBJ1-1
CASSVATGLNTEAFF
TGTGCCAGCAGCGTTGCGACAGGATTGAACACTGAAGCTTTCTTT
>TRBV7-3|.|.|TRBJ2-1
CASSRGRTNEQFF
TGTGCCAGCAGTAGGGGGAGAACCAATGAGCAGTTCTTC
>TRBV15|.|.|TRBJ1-5
CATSRDLGRDQPQHF
TGTGCCACCAGCAGAGATCTGGGCAGGGATCAGCCCCAGCATTTT
>TRBV9|TRBD1|.|TRBJ2-7
CASSVRTGGSYEQYF
TGTGCCAGCAGCGTGAGGACAGGGGGTTCCTACGAGCAGTACTTC
>TRBV30|.|.|TRBJ1-6
CAWNSLNNSPLHF
TGTGCCTGGAACTCGCTTAATAATTCACCCCTCCACTTT
>TRBV27|TRBD1|.|TRBJ2-7
CASSLSPTGYPYEQYF
TGTGCCAGCAGTTTATCCCCGACAGGGTACCCCTACGAGCAGTACTTC
>TRBV19|TRBD1|.|TRBJ1-5
CASSPGQGASSNQPQHF
TGTGCCAGTAGCCCCGGACAGGGGGCGAGCAGCAATCAGCCCCAGCATTTT
>TRBV5-4|TRBD2|few|TRBJ2-3
CASSEETSGREGQYF
TGTGCCAGCAGCGAGGAGACTAGCGGGAGGGAGGGGCAGTATTTT
>TRBV6-1|.|.|TRBJ1-3
CASSDLRASGGNTIYF
TGTGCCAGCAGTGATCTAAGGGCTTCGGGGGGAAACACCATATATTTT
>TRBV5-4|TRBD2|.|TRBJ2-3
CASSLAGGDTDTQYF
TGTGCCAGCAGCTTAGCGGGAGGTGACACAGATACGCAGTATTTT
>TRBV7-3|TRBD2|few|TRBJ2-1
CASSLLGLAEGRSSYNEQFF
TGTGCCAGCAGCTTACTCGGACTAGCGGAAGGACGGAGCTCCTACAATGAGCAGTTCTTC
>TRBV7-9|.|.|TRBJ1-3
CASSNQVDSDPSGNTIYF
TGTGCCAGCAGCAACCAGGTGGACAGTGACCCCTCTGGAAACACCATATATTTT
>TRBV7-9|.|.|TRBJ2-1
CASSLGGVYTNEQFF
TGTGCCAGCAGCTTAGGGGGCGTTTACACCAATGAGCAGTTCTTC
>TRBV6-6|.|.|TRBJ2-2
CASSYTGRLNTGELFF
TGTGCCAGCAGTTACACCGGGAGATTGAACACCGGGGAGCTGTTTTTT
>TRBV28|TRBD1|.|TRBJ2-5
CASSSNPGQGETQYF
TGTGCCAGCAGTTCGAACCCGGGACAGGGTGAGACCCAGTACTTC
>TRBV15|.|.|TRBJ2-7
CATSRDEAAYEQYF
TGTGCCACCAGCAGAGATGAAGCGGCTTACGAGCAGTACTTC
>TRBV5-8|TRBD1|.|TRBJ2-6
CASSLEAGGALGANVLTF
TGTGCCAGCAGCTTGGAAGCAGGGGGCGCGTTAGGGGCCAACGTCCTGACTTTC
>TRBV5-1|.|.|TRBJ1-3
CASSSLQGAGNTIYF
TGCGCCAGCAGCTCGTTACAGGGTGCCGGAAACACCATATATTTT
>TRBV5-1|.|.|TRBJ2-7
CASSSGLHSSYEQYF
TGCGCCAGCAGCTCAGGACTTCACAGCTCCTACGAGCAGTACTTC
>TRBV7-2|.|once|TRBJ1-2
CASSLSREGAYGYTF
TGTGCCAGCAGCTTATCCAGGGAAGGGGCCTATGGCTACACCTTC
>TRBV5-1|TRBD1|.|TRBJ1-6
CASSLRRTGQGASPLHF
TGCGCCAGCAGCTTGCGTAGAACGGGACAGGGGGCGTCACCCCTCCACTTT
>TRBV19|TRBD1|few|TRBJ1-1
CASSSIQGFEAFF
TGTGCCAGTAGTTCGATACAGGGGTTTGAGGCTTTCTTT
>TRBV5-1|.|.|TRBJ2-7
CASSLDHSYEHEQYF
TGCGCCAGCAGCTTGGATCACAGTTATGAGCACGAGCAGTACTTC
>TRBV19|TRBD1|.|TRBJ2-1
CASSKLGQGPNNEQFF
TGTGCCAGTAGTAAGCTTGGACAGGGACCCAACAATGAGCAGTTCTTC
>TRBV14|.|.|TRBJ2-3
CASSQPGADTQYF
TGTGCCAGCAGCCAACCAGGGGCAGATACGCAGTATTTT
>TRBV7-2|TRBD2|.|TRBJ2-7
CASSLGPSGRAGYEQYF
TGTGCCAGCAGCCTCGGACCGAGCGGGAGGGCCGGGTACGAGCAGTACTTC
>TRBV25-1|TRBD2|.|TRBJ2-1
CASVGAGWGNEQFF
TGTGCCAGCGTAGGAGCGGGATGGGGCAATGAGCAGTTCTTC
>TRBV6-1|TRBD2|.|TRBJ2-1
CASRRDLAGIEQFF
TGTGCCAGCAGGAGAGATCTAGCGGGGATAGAGCAGTTCTTC
>TRBV2|TRBD1|.|TRBJ1-2
CASRNNGGTGGMGYTF
TGTGCCAGCAGGAATAACGGAGGGACAGGGGGTATGGGCTACACCTTC
>TRBV29-1|.|few|TRBJ1-3
CSSMTGSGNTIYF
TGCAGCTCAATGACAGGCTCTGGAAACACCATATATTTT
>TRBV7-9|.|.|TRBJ2-1
CASSFAGGEVNEQFF
TGTGCCAGCAGCTTCGCTGGCGGAGAGGTCAATGAGCAGTTCTTC
>TRBV2|.|.|TRBJ2-3
CASKLADTQYF
TGTGCCAGCAAATTAGCAGATACGCAGTATTTT
>TRBV19|.|once|TRBJ2-7
CASSFGQTYEQYF
TGTGCCAGTAGTTTTGGACAGACCTACGAGCAGTACTTC
>TRBV30|.|.|TRBJ2-7
CAWGVTGVYEQYF
TGTGCCTGGGGGGTCACGGGGGTGTACGAGCAGTACTTC
>TRBV11-2|.|.|TRBJ1-6
CASSLGATRNSPLHF
TGTGCCAGCAGCTTAGGGGCTACTCGGAATTCACCCCTCCACTTT
>TRBV11-1|.|few|TRBJ2-7
CASSSRREQYF
TGTGCCAGCAGCTCCCGGCGGGAGCAGTACTTC
>TRBV6-1|TRBD2|few|TRBJ2-7
CASLGLAGVEQYF
TGTGCCTCCTTGGGACTAGCGGGAGTCGAGCAGTACTTC
>TRBV7-2|.|once|TRBJ2-3
CASSLESPRLASSTDTQYF
TGTGCCAGCAGCTTAGAAAGCCCGCGGCTAGCCTCTTCCACAGATACGCAGTATTTT
>TRBV25-1|.|.|TRBJ1-1
CASSDPSGGRGNTEAFF
TGTGCCAGCAGTGACCCCTCCGGGGGGCGGGGGAACACTGAAGCTTTCTTT
>TRBV11-3|.|.|TRBJ1-1
CASSRSQNTEAFF
TGTGCCAGCAGCCGCTCACAGAACACTGAAGCTTTCTTT
>TRBV27|TRBD2|few|TRBJ2-3
CASSPRPSGESTDTQYF
TGTGCCAGCAGTCCCCGCCCCAGCGGGGAGAGCACAGATACGCAGTATTTT
>TRBV14|TRBD2|few|TRBJ2-2
CASRRLAGGELFF
TGTGCCAGCAGGAGACTAGCAGGCGGGGAGCTGTTTTTT
>TRBV27|.|.|TRBJ1-3
CASSDTGSAGNTIYF
TGTGCCAGCAGCGACACAGGGTCGGCAGGAAACACCATATATTTT
>TRBV9|TRBD1|.|TRBJ1-6
CASSGGTGLGSPLHF
TGTGCCAGCAGCGGAGGGACAGGGCTTGGGTCACCCCTCCACTTT
>TRBV28|.|.|TRBJ1-4
CASSLLQGNEKLFF
TGTGCCAGCAGTTTACTCCAGGGTAATGAAAAACTGTTTTTT
>TRBV29-1|.|few|TRBJ2-3
CSVEDKFIEEGTSTDTQYF
TGCAGCGTTGAAGATAAATTCATCGAGGAGGGGACCTCCACAGATACGCAGTATTTT